This TCR beta chain was obtained from a study of shared clonotypes between healthy human individuals. Across the study: Donor composition was two women and three men, aged 18 to 49.

The CDR3 loop spans 16 amino acids. Trimming took 3 bases from V and 5 from J; bases not matched to a gene: 8. Per germline, CDR1 SEHNR and CDR2 FQNEAQ (reference sequence). Findings of the study overall: Several donors shared approximately 5% of their naive CD4 clonotypes. Only blood was sampled; tissue repertoires likely differ. Generally, naive subsets (rather than memory subsets) showed larger estimated richness.

Turning to this clone: The antigen is undetermined.

TCRdb's copy holds only in-frame clones and misses some; the assay was immunoSEQ multiplex PCR. This sample yields approximately 2.4 million clones, of which approximately 94% are seen a single time; roughly 0.13% belongs to the top ten. Sequenced: naive CD4+ T cells sorted from blood. The subset here: CD45RA+ positively selected. The TCR comes from a man aged 18 to 29 in good health. The chain combines TRBV7-9 with TRBJ1-4; 8 positions match TRBD1. CDR3 loop: CASSLVWTGQNEKLFF. The CDR3 DNA follows: TGTGCCAGCAGCTTGGTGTGGACAGGGCAGAATGAAAAACTGTTTTTT.